These 3 T cell receptor beta chains were all obtained from the same sample, sequenced in a study of long-term antiretroviral therapy in people with HIV. Sequencing used immunoSEQ v3.0 at survey level. Clones were sequenced by immunoSEQ multiplex PCR, and TCRdb holds only the in-frame ones, with some missing. Of around 21,000 clones in the sample, roughly 91% were seen once. This specimen consisted of unsorted PBMCs, obtained 2.3 years after starting antiretroviral therapy. Every receptor here comes from a man aged 55 to 70 with HIV.

J is TRBJ2-5 and V is TRBV5-1; D perhaps matches TRBD1 (6 bases). Trimming stripped 2 bases from V and 2 bases from J, with 7 bases between. Looked up from germline, CDR1 is SGHRS and CDR2 is YFSETQ. The CDR3 is 13 residues long. CDR3 loop: CASSFQGQETQYF. CDR3 coding DNA: TGCGCCAGCAGCTTTCAGGGGCAAGAGACCCAGTACTTC.

The genes are TRBV11-3 and TRBJ2-1, with TRBD1 matching over 7 bases. This CDR3 region has 16 residues. V trimming: 0 bases; J trimming: 2 bases; junction bases outside the gene matches: 4. In germline, CDR1 is SGHNT, CDR2 YENEEA. The CDR3 region has the DNA TGTGCCAGCAGCTTAGAAGGGGGCACCACCTACAATGAGCAGTTCTTC. It specifies CASSLEGGTTYNEQFF.

The chain links TRBV7-8 to TRBJ2-1; 8 positions match TRBD1. The junction had 7 bases not matched to a gene; V was cut back by 5 bases and J by 4 bases. This CDR3 contains 15 residues. In germline, CDR1 is SGHVS, CDR2 FQNEAQ. CDR3 loop: CASSPRTGRYNEQFF. CDR3 nucleotides: TGTGCCAGCAGCCCTAGGACAGGGAGATACAATGAGCAGTTCTTC. Full variable domain (missing parts from reference TRBV7-8 and TRBJ2-1): GAGVSQSPRYKVAKRGQDVALRCDPISGHVSLFWYQQALGQGPEFLTYFQNEAQLDKSGLPSDRFFAERPEGSVSTLKIQRTQQEDSAVYLCASSPRTGRYNEQFFGPGTRLTVL.